The 9 T cell receptor beta chains reported below all come from one sample, sequenced in a study of cytomegalovirus exposure and HLA in healthy donors. PCR employed 60 Vbeta and 13 Jbeta primers. Some clones are missing from TCRdb's copy, which holds only in-frame ones; the method was immunoSEQ multiplex PCR. This sample has over 150,000 clones, with roughly 80% found just once. The sequencing input was PBMCs. The origin of the receptors is a woman aged 35 to 49 in good health and CMV-seronegative.

This sequence joins TRBV30 and TRBJ1-1; TRBD1 might be the D (5 bases). The CDR3 has 14 residues. The germline gives CDR1 GTSNPN, CDR2 SVGIG (reference sequence). V was cut by 2 bases and J by 6 bases, with 16 bases left in between. Here the CDR3 reads CAWSRGGLRPEAFF. CDR3 sequence (DNA): TGTGCCTGGAGTCGGGGGGGTCTGAGGCCTGAAGCTTTCTTT.

The J gene is TRBJ1-2, the V gene TRBV27; 8 nucleotides match TRBD1. The trim removed 5 bases at V and 5 bases at J, leaving 7 bases unmatched. The CDR3 is 14 residues long. Germline assignment: CDR1 MNHEY and CDR2 SMNVEV (reference sequence). This CDR3 reads CASSPGTGVYGYTF. CDR3 coding DNA: TGTGCCAGCAGTCCCGGGACAGGTGTTTATGGCTACACCTTC.

The J gene is TRBJ1-3, the V gene TRBV12-5; no clear D gene. Germline assignment: CDR1 LGHNT and CDR2 FRNRAP. Trimming took off 1 base at V and 4 bases at J, with 2 bases between the two ends. CDR3 length: 12 amino acids. CDR3 DNA: TGTGCTAGTGGTTTGGCAGGAAACACCATATATTTT. Protein sequence: CASGLAGNTIYF.

The chain couples TRBV4-1 to TRBJ1-5; D is possibly TRBD1 (6 bases). This CDR3 is 15 amino acids long. V was cut by 2 bases and J by 4 bases, with 12 bases left in between. Per the germline V gene, CDR1 is MGHRA and CDR2 is YSYEKL. The CDR3 here is CASSQRQGPNQPQHF. The CDR3, as DNA: TGCGCCAGCAGCCAACGCCAGGGGCCTAATCAGCCCCAGCATTTT.

The chain is built from TRBV6-6 and TRBJ2-1, with 7 positions matching TRBD2. Germline CDR1 MNHNY, CDR2 SVGAGI (reference sequence). Losses at the gene ends were 3 bases for V and 3 bases for J; bases not matched to a gene: 5. The CDR3 sequence is 15 residues long. CDR3 DNA: TGTGCCAGCAGTTATGGGGGGGAGCGCTACAATGAGCAGTTCTTC. It specifies CASSYGGERYNEQFF.

This clone showed up just a few times. Other DNA sequences in the sample encode the same CDR3. This chain uses TRBV29-1 with TRBJ2-7; 8 nucleotides agree with TRBD1. V was pared by 4 bases and J by 4 bases, with 3 bases of the junction left unmatched. Germline CDR1 reads SQVTM; CDR2 reads ANQGSEA. This CDR3 region has 12 residues. The CDR3 spells CSVGGQGYEQYF. The CDR3 nucleotides are TGCAGCGTTGGCGGACAGGGTTACGAGCAGTACTTC.

This clone was recorded a few times. V usage is TRBV2 and J usage is TRBJ1-3, with 7 positions matching TRBD1. Per the germline V gene, CDR1 is SNHLY and CDR2 is FYNNEI. The CDR3 extends over 15 amino acids. V shed 5 bases, J shed 3 bases, and the junction held 7 bases outside the gene matches. The CDR3 is CASSSWTGIGNTIYF. In nucleotides, the CDR3 is TGTGCCAGCAGTTCGTGGACAGGTATTGGAAACACCATATATTTT.

The CDR3 DNA reads as TGTGCTAGTGGTTTGGACATTCGGGACAGCGCTAATCAGCCCCAGCATTTT. Translated: CASGLDIRDSANQPQHF. The chain recombines TRBV12-5 with TRBJ1-5; the match to TRBD1 covers 7 bases. The V segment lost 1 base and the J segment 4 bases; nucleotides outside the gene matches: 10. CDR1 and CDR2 from the germline V gene are LGHNT and FRNRAP. This CDR3 is built from 17 residues.

In this sample, this clone turned up once. The chain recombines TRBV5-1 with TRBJ1-1; 7 bases fit TRBD1. CDR1 is SGHRS and CDR2 is YFSETQ in the germline V gene. Germline trimming cut 2 bases from V and 0 bases from J; bases unmatched to any gene: 10. There are 17 residues in the CDR3. The DNA for the CDR3 is TGCGCCAGCAGCTTCCTACCCCAGGGGGACATGAACACTGAAGCTTTCTTT. Encoded protein: CASSFLPQGDMNTEAFF. Looking up the rest from reference TRBV5-1 and TRBJ1-1 gives the full variable domain: KAGVTQTPRYLIKTRGQQVTLSCSPISGHRSVSWYQQTPGQGLQFLFEYFSETQRNKGNFPGRFSGRQFSNSRSEMNVSTLELGDSALYLCASSFLPQGDMNTEAFFGQGTRLTVV.